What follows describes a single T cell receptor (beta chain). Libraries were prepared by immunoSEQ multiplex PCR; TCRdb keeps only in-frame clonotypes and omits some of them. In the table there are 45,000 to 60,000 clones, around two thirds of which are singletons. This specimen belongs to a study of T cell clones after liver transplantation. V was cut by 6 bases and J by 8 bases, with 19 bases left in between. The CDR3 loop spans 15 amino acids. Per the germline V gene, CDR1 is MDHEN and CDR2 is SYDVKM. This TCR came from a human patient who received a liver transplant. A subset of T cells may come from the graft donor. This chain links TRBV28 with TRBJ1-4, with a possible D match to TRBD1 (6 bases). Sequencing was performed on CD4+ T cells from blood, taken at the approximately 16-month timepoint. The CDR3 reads CASRPTGTRSEKLFF. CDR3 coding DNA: TGTGCCAGCAGGCCTACCGGGACAAGGAGCGAAAAACTGTTTTTT.